This T cell receptor (beta chain) was identified in a study of blood T cell repertoires in COVID-19. In regard to this clone: Germline and junction disagree at one end, which may indicate a read error.

Sequencing used immunoSEQ multiplex PCR; TCRdb keeps in-frame clones, though not all of them. The sample shows 85,000 to 130,000 clones, approximately 80% of them seen only once. The TCR was taken from a woman in her sixties or seventies with acute or convalescent COVID-19. The sample comprised peripheral blood.

The CDR3, as DNA: TGTGCCATCAGTTCATTTAGACTAGCGGGAGTAAATGAGCAGTTCTTC. It encodes CAISSFRLAGVNEQFF. V and J are TRBV27 and TRBJ2-1, with 12 positions matching TRBD2. Germline V lookup: CDR1 MNHEY, CDR2 SMNVEV (reference sequence). The CDR3 has 16 amino acids.